Below are 9 T cell receptor beta chains sequenced from a single sample in a study of molecular identifiers for immune sequencing clone quantification. TCRdb reprocessed the PCR reads with MiXCR, giving one entry per CDR3 protein. Seen here are hundreds of thousands of distinct CDR3 sequences, 25% observed once, and the top ten hold about 0.84%. The sequencing sample was made of naive CD8+ T cells from blood, with Jurkat cell RNA spiked in. Regarding subset: FACS-sorted CD8+CD4-CCR7+CD45RA+ naive T cells. The receptors originated from a human donor in good health. Some libraries in this study had Jurkat cell RNA spiked in.

The genes are TRBV19 and TRBJ2-7, with D perhaps TRBD1 (5 bases). Germline V lookup: CDR1 LNHDA, CDR2 SQIVND (reference sequence). The V end was cut by 3 bases, the J end by 0 bases, with 15 bases between. The CDR3 consists of 16 residues. The CDR3 sequence is CASSIMWGSPSYEQYF. For the CDR3, the DNA is TGTGCCAGTAGTATTATGTGGGGCAGCCCCTCCTACGAGCAGTACTTC. Complete variable domain (other parts from reference TRBV19 and TRBJ2-7): DGGITQSPKYLFRKEGQNVTLSCEQNLNHDAMYWYRQDPGQGLRLIYYSQIVNDFQKGDIAEGYSVSREKKESFPLTVTSAQKNPTAFYLCASSIMWGSPSYEQYFGPGTRLTVT.

A remark on this clonotype: A clone one base away is much larger, so this may be a read error. The rearrangement links TRBV28 to TRBJ2-5; 7 bases fit TRBD2. The CDR3 covers 14 residues. Germline V gene lookup returns CDR1 MDHEN and CDR2 SYDVKM. The chain's CDR3 is CASSRDYRQETRYF. The CDR3 nucleotides are TGTGCCAGCAGCCGGGACTACAGACAAGAGACCCGGTACTTC.

This clonotype was observed at least ten times. This chain links TRBV2 with TRBJ2-5; 9 bases map to TRBD1. The V gene's germline CDR1 is SNHLY and CDR2 FYNNEI. The CDR3 spans 14 residues. The V and J ends lost 6 bases and 4 bases, in that order; junction bases with no gene match: 6. The CDR3 region is CASSPTGGAETQYF. Written as DNA, the CDR3 is TGTGCCAGCAGCCCCACAGGGGGCGCAGAGACCCAGTACTTC.

This clonotype was recorded at least ten times. CDR3 nucleotide sequence: TGCGCCAGCAGCCAATGGGACAGGGATCCAGATACGCAGTATTTT. This encodes CASSQWDRDPDTQYF. This rearrangement joins TRBV4-1 to TRBJ2-3; 9 nucleotides align to TRBD1. The junction had 4 bases not matched to a gene; V was cut back by 2 bases and J by 4 bases. Germline CDR1 is MGHRA and CDR2 is YSYEKL. The CDR3 length is 15 residues.

About this clonotype: A read error may be the cause here, since a much bigger clone is one base away. This sequence joins TRBV27 and TRBJ2-7; D is unclear. The CDR3 totals 12 residues. Germline V lookup: CDR1 MNHEY, CDR2 SMNVEV (reference sequence). Here the CDR3 DNA reads TGTGCCTGCAGTTTGCTCGGGCGCGAGCAGTACTTC. Its protein is CACSLLGREQYF.

This clonotype has just a few counts. The rearrangement joins TRBV27 to TRBJ1-1, with a possible D match to TRBD1 (6 bases). Trimming left V 6 bases short and J 4 bases short, with 15 bases between. CDR3 length: 14 residues. Germline V gene lookup returns CDR1 MNHEY and CDR2 SMNVEV (reference sequence). CDR3 amino acids: CASRKNTGFTEAFF. CDR3 DNA sequence: TGTGCCAGCAGGAAGAATACAGGGTTCACTGAAGCTTTCTTT.

Only a few counts were recorded for this clonotype. The chain recombines TRBV13 with TRBJ2-7; 7 bases are shared with TRBD1. The germline V gene has CDR1 PRHDT and CDR2 FYEKMQ (reference sequence). The CDR3 extends over 14 amino acids. Trimming took 5 bases from V and 4 from J; bases not matched to a gene: 8. Written as DNA, the CDR3 is TGTGCCAGCAGCGTGGGACAGCAGTGGTACGAGCAGTACTTC. It encodes CASSVGQQWYEQYF.

A remark on this clonotype: A single base separates this from a much larger clone, so it may be a read error. Here the CDR3 DNA reads TGTGCCAGCAGAATGGGACAGAGCTCCTACAATGAGCAGTTCTTC. This gives the protein CASRMGQSSYNEQFF. J is TRBJ2-1 and V is TRBV6-5, with 7 bases fitting TRBD1. The CDR3 runs 15 residues. Trimming cost V 6 bases and J 0 bases; bases outside gene matches: 5. Germline CDR1 and CDR2: MNHEY and SVGAGI.

This clonotype has only a few counts. This rearrangement joins TRBV11-2 to TRBJ2-7; no clear D. This CDR3 comprises 14 residues. Germline V CDR1 and CDR2: SGHAT, FQNNGV. V lost 3 bases and J 4 bases, leaving 13 bases between the germline ends. The CDR3 nucleotides are TGTGCCAGCAGCTTTCTCGGGTCTAGGTACGAGCAGTACTTC. It encodes CASSFLGSRYEQYF.